This TCR beta chain emerged from a study of vaccination effects on CD4 cells after COVID-19. Before any sequencing was done, the ViraFEST assay used viral peptide pools to expand antigen-specific CD4+ T cells. Researchers isolated CD4+ T cells once around 11 days of culture had elapsed. Either the BNT162b2 or mRNA-1273 vaccine was given to participants in two doses. Sequencing was performed with immunoSEQ multiplex PCR; in TCRdb, only in-frame clones are kept and a portion is missing. The sample carries about 32,000 clones, around 70% recorded once. The CDR3 is 13 residues long. Germline CDR1 MNHNY, CDR2 SVGAGI (reference sequence). Trimming pared 6 bases from V and 5 bases from J, leaving 13 bases between. Regarding this clone: The antigen is undetermined.

The J gene is TRBJ1-1, the V gene TRBV6-6, with D possibly TRBD1 on 6 matching bases. The sequencing used CD4+ T cells from PBMCs cultured with HCoV-229E spike peptides, collected after COVID-19 vaccination. The clonotype originates from a human donor who received a COVID-19 vaccine. DNA of the CDR3: TGTGCCAGCAGAGAACAGGGAGGGACTGAAGCTTTCTTT. As protein: CASREQGGTEAFF.